The 25 T cell receptor beta chains reported below all come from one sample, sequenced in a study of T cells after yellow fever vaccination. Using its own MiXCR run on the 5' RACE reads, TCRdb lists one record per CDR3 protein. The table has about 320,000 distinct CDR3 sequences, over 3.5% seen once. The sample was PBMCs, taken 15 days after the yellow fever booster vaccination. The receptor source for this set is a man between 18 and 29 years old who received the YFV17D yellow fever vaccine.

This clonotype has more than one count but fewer than ten. This chain connects TRBV7-3 to TRBJ2-6; D gene ambiguous. Trimming shortened V by 1 base and J by 0 bases, and 10 bases separated the two germline ends. The length of the CDR3 is 17 residues. Germline V gene data show CDR1 as SGHTA and CDR2 as FQGTGA. The CDR3: CASSLIPVVSGANVLTF. The CDR3 coding sequence is TGTGCCAGCAGCTTAATACCGGTGGTCTCTGGGGCCAACGTCCTGACTTTC.

This clonotype showed up many times. The CDR3 DNA sequence: TGTGCCAGCAGCCGGGGAGAAACTAGCACAGATACGCAGTATTTT. It encodes CASSRGETSTDTQYF. The V call is TRBV7-9, the J call TRBJ2-3; D might be TRBD2 (5 bases). From germline, CDR1 is SEHNR and CDR2 FQNEAQ (reference sequence). V lost 5 bases and J lost 0, with 12 bases in between. CDR3 size: 15 residues.

The V and J genes are TRBV5-4 and TRBJ2-1, with TRBD2 as a possible D gene (6 bases). V lost 7 bases, J lost 2 bases, and 19 bases lay in between. Germline CDR1 is SGHNT and CDR2 is YYREEE (reference sequence). The CDR3 has 16 amino acids. This chain's CDR3 is CASYRSRDGTYNEQFF. As DNA, the CDR3 is TGTGCCAGCTATAGATCGCGGGACGGAACCTACAATGAGCAGTTCTTC.

This clonotype appeared many times. The junction departs from the called germline gene at one end, perhaps through a read error. The J gene is TRBJ2-1, the V gene TRBV7-2; 7 bases fit TRBD2. Germline V gene lookup returns CDR1 SGHTA and CDR2 FQGNSA. There are 11 residues in the CDR3. The CDR3 spells CASSLRASGEF. The CDR3 DNA sequence: TGTGCCAGCAGCTTGAGGGCTAGCGGAGAATTC. The full variable domain, with the rest looked up from reference TRBV7-2 and TRBJ2-1, is GAGVSQSPSNKVTEKGKDVELRCDPISGHTALYWYRQSLGQGLEFLIYFQGNSAPDKSGLPSDRFSAERTGGSVSTLTIQRTQQEDSAVYLCASSLRASGEFGPGTRLTVL.

The genes are TRBV12-3 or TRBV12-4 and TRBJ1-5; 10 bases fit TRBD1. V was clipped by 2 bases and J by 7 bases; unmatched bases: 11. CDR3 size: 17 residues. The CDR3 sequence is CASSLRLLGQGYQPQHF. The CDR3 DNA is TGTGCCAGCAGTTTAAGGCTGTTGGGACAGGGGTACCAGCCCCAGCATTTT.

This clonotype was picked up many times. The gene calls are TRBV20-1 and TRBJ1-1; 7 bases align to TRBD1. The CDR3 has 13 residues. V shed 2 bases, J shed 8 bases, and the junction held 8 bases outside the gene matches. CDR1 is DFQATT and CDR2 is SNEGSKA in the germline V gene (reference sequence). This CDR3 reads CSARPRGGYEAFF. The CDR3 DNA follows: TGCAGTGCTAGACCCAGGGGGGGATACGAAGCTTTCTTT.

This clonotype turned up a few times. This chain links TRBV6-2 or TRBV6-3 with TRBJ1-2; tentatively, D is TRBD1 (5 bases). Trimming took off 6 bases at V and 2 bases at J, with 13 bases between the two ends. Germline-derived CDR1 and CDR2 are MNHEY and SVGEGT. There are 14 residues in the CDR3. The CDR3 spells CASRRGTRNYGYTF. For the CDR3, the DNA is TGTGCCAGCAGACGGGGGACGAGAAACTATGGCTACACCTTC.

This clonotype was counted at least ten times. V is TRBV6-5 and J is TRBJ1-6; D gene uncertain. Germline V gene lookup returns CDR1 MNHEY and CDR2 SVGAGI. Trimming stripped 2 bases from V and 10 bases from J, with 12 bases between. The CDR3 runs to 14 residues. CDR3 nucleotides: TGTGCCAGCAGTTACGTCCTACTTGGATCACCCCTCCACTTT. Encoded protein: CASSYVLLGSPLHF.

This clonotype was seen at least ten times. The rearrangement joins TRBV20-1 to TRBJ1-2; weak D call: TRBD1 (5 bases). With 3 bases removed from V and 8 bases from J, the gap between germline ends came to 13 bases. The CDR3 is made up of 12 amino acids. CDR1 DFQATT and CDR2 SNEGSKA come from the germline V gene (reference sequence). This chain's CDR3 is CSARKGLGGYTF. The CDR3 DNA sequence: TGCAGTGCTAGGAAGGGGTTGGGGGGCTACACCTTC.

In its sample, this clonotype was seen many times. This sequence joins TRBV12-3 or TRBV12-4 and TRBJ2-7; D is possibly TRBD1 or TRBD2 (5 bases each). V lost 5 bases to trimming and J lost 11 bases, with 13 bases between them. The CDR3 sequence is 11 residues long. The CDR3 is CASSDRGREYF. The CDR3 region has the DNA TGTGCCAGCAGTGACCGGGGCAGGGAGTACTTC.

The V and J genes are TRBV4-1 and TRBJ2-2, with D uncertain. V shed 1 base and J shed 6 bases, with 9 bases lying between them. CDR3 length: 14 residues. Germline-derived CDR1 and CDR2 are MGHRA and YSYEKL. Here the CDR3 DNA reads TGCGCCAGCAGCCAAGTCTCCAACCCCGGGGAGCTGTTTTTT. The encoded protein is CASSQVSNPGELFF.

This clonotype has ten or more counts. The J gene is TRBJ2-2, the V gene TRBV7-2; D not certain. CDR3 length: 14 amino acids. Trimming cost V 1 base and J 10 bases, with 13 bases left between them. Germline V lookup: CDR1 SGHTA, CDR2 FQGNSA. The CDR3 reads CASSLVALGTELFF. The DNA of the CDR3 is TGTGCCAGCAGCTTAGTGGCGCTAGGAACGGAGCTGTTTTTT.

This clonotype was counted a few times. The rearrangement links TRBV27 to TRBJ1-1; tentative D call: TRBD1 (5 bases). Germline V gene data show CDR1 as MNHEY and CDR2 as SMNVEV (reference sequence). V was cut by 5 bases and J by 1 base, with 8 bases left in between. The CDR3 extends over 13 amino acids. Here the CDR3 reads CASSAQANTEAFF. The CDR3 DNA reads as TGTGCCAGCAGTGCACAGGCGAACACTGAAGCTTTCTTT.

This clonotype was observed a handful of times. The chain carries TRBV29-1 and TRBJ1-4, with D hard to call. Looked up from germline, CDR1 is SQVTM and CDR2 is ANQGSEA. V shed 7 bases and J shed 7 bases, with 13 bases lying between them. The CDR3 consists of 12 residues. The CDR3 spells CSGRNWGEKLFF. In DNA form, the CDR3 reads TGCAGCGGGCGGAACTGGGGTGAAAAACTGTTTTTT.

Ten or more counts support this clonotype. The V call is TRBV11-2, the J call TRBJ1-6; a weak D match, TRBD1 (6 bases). The V gene lost 6 bases and the J gene lost 9 bases, with 15 bases spanning the gap. CDR3 length equals 14 residues. Germline CDR1 and CDR2: SGHAT and FQNNGV. The CDR3 nucleotides read TGTGCCAGCAGTTCAAGGGGGGGACCTTCACCCCTCCACTTT. Its translation is CASSSRGGPSPLHF.

The chain couples TRBV6-1 to TRBJ2-7, with D possibly matching TRBD1 (5 bases). CDR3 length equals 15 residues. The V and J ends lost 5 bases and 3 bases respectively, with 17 bases between them. Germline V CDR1 and CDR2: MNHNS, SASEGT. The CDR3 bases are TGTGCCAGCAGTACCCTTGGGGAAGGGGTCTACGAGCAGTACTTC. Translated: CASSTLGEGVYEQYF.

J is TRBJ2-1 and V is TRBV27; the D is unclear. V was trimmed by 6 bases and J by 3 bases, leaving 12 bases between them. The length of the CDR3 is 14 residues. Germline V CDR1 and CDR2: MNHEY, SMNVEV (reference sequence). This CDR3 reads CASRPDKNYNEQFF. CDR3 in DNA: TGTGCCAGCAGACCCGACAAGAACTACAATGAGCAGTTCTTC.

This clonotype was detected only a few times. The chain has TRBV25-1 and TRBJ2-3; D is possibly TRBD2 (5 bases). Trimming took off 4 bases at V and 2 bases at J, with 16 bases between the two ends. CDR1 and CDR2 (germline): MGHDK, SYGVNS. The CDR3 contains 16 residues. The CDR3 sequence: CASSGWPPGFTDTQYF. The DNA for the CDR3 is TGTGCCAGCAGTGGATGGCCCCCGGGGTTCACAGATACGCAGTATTTT.

The chain couples TRBV15 to TRBJ2-7; 7 bases line up with TRBD1. The CDR3 length is 15 residues. Per the germline V gene, CDR1 is LNHNV and CDR2 is YYDKDF (reference sequence). V gave up 1 base and J gave up 4 bases; unmatched junction bases: 7. CDR3 in amino acids: CATSRGRDSSYEQYV. Written as DNA, the CDR3 is TGTGCCACCAGCAGAGGCCGGGACAGTTCATACGAGCAGTACGTC.

This clonotype has more than one count but fewer than ten. The chain uses TRBV5-1 and TRBJ1-2; D possibly corresponds to TRBD1 (5 bases). The V end was cut by 1 base, the J end by 6 bases, with 10 bases between. The CDR3 runs 13 residues. Germline assignment: CDR1 SGHRS and CDR2 YFSETQ. CDR3 protein: CASSLLGQDGYTF. The CDR3 DNA reads TGCGCCAGCAGCTTGTTGGGGCAGGATGGCTACACCTTC.

This clonotype was observed at least ten times. The chain couples TRBV10-3 to TRBJ1-2; 8 positions match TRBD1. This CDR3 is 16 amino acids long. Trimming at V came to 3 bases and at J to 2 bases, leaving 8 bases not matched to a gene. The germline gives CDR1 ENHRY, CDR2 SYGVKD. The CDR3 sequence: CAISDIPGQANYGYTF. CDR3 DNA: TGTGCCATCAGTGATATACCGGGACAGGCAAACTATGGCTACACCTTC.

The J gene is TRBJ2-5, the V gene TRBV7-3; D unclear. With 4 bases removed from V and 7 bases from J, the gap between germline ends came to 13 bases. The germline V gene encodes CDR1 SGHTA and CDR2 FQGTGA. CDR3 size: 13 residues. CDR3 bases: TGTGCCAGCAGCTCCCAGGACCGGGCGACCCAGTACTTC. Protein product: CASSSQDRATQYF.

Only one count was recorded for this clonotype. The chain links TRBV29-1 to TRBJ2-3; D gene unclear. Trimming removed 4 bases at V and 1 base at J, with 15 bases between. The germline V gene has CDR1 SQVTM and CDR2 ANQGSEA. This CDR3 is 15 amino acids long. The CDR3 sequence: CSVVPGLRGTDTQYF. The CDR3 DNA is TGCAGCGTTGTACCCGGGCTTCGGGGCACAGATACGCAGTATTTT.

This clonotype appeared many times. The J gene is TRBJ2-7, the V gene TRBV5-1; 7 bases are shared with TRBD1. Trimming cost V 4 bases and J 6 bases; bases outside gene matches: 13. Germline V gives CDR1 SGHRS, CDR2 YFSETQ. The CDR3 totals 15 residues. The CDR3 nucleotides are TGCGCCAGCAGCCTGGGGCTTTATCGGGACAGCGAGCAGTACGTC. As protein: CASSLGLYRDSEQYV.

The sample holds many counts of this clonotype. In nucleotides, the CDR3 is TGTGCCAGCAGCTTTTTTGGTGTGAGCCCGGGGGAAGATACGCAGTATTTT. Translating it yields CASSFFGVSPGEDTQYF. J is TRBJ2-3 and V is TRBV7-8, with D possibly TRBD2 on 6 matching bases. Germline assignment: CDR1 SGHVS and CDR2 FQNEAQ. V gave up 3 bases and J gave up 5 bases, with 21 bases separating them. The CDR3 contains 17 residues.